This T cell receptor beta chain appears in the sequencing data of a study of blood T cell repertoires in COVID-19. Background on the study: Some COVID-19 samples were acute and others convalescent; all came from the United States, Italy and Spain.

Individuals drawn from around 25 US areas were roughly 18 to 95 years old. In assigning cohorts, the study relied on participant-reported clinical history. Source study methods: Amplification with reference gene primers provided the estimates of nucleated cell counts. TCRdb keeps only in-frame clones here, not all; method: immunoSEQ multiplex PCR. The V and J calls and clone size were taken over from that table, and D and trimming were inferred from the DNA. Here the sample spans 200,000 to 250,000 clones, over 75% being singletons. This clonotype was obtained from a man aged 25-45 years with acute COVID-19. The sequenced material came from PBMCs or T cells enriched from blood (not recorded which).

This chain's CDR3 is CASSRAQGLNTEAFF. CDR3 nucleotide sequence: TGTGCCAGCAGCCGCGCACAGGGATTGAACACTGAAGCTTTCTTT. The chain links TRBV3-1 (or the pseudogene TRBV3-2) to TRBJ1-1; D possibly corresponds to TRBD1 (6 bases). The V end lost 4 bases, the J end lost 0 bases, and 12 bases lay between the germline ends. The CDR3 spans 15 residues. CDR1 is LGHDT and CDR2 is YNNKEL in the germline V gene (reference sequence).